This T cell receptor beta chain was observed in a study of shared clonotypes between healthy human individuals. Overall study: Each donor's CD8 memory used one plate, CD8 naive two, each CD4 subset three.

This clone was seen a handful of times. Authors' analysis steps: Sequence data from immunoSEQ were junction-only and lacked quality scores; consequently, filtering differed. Clones were read by immunoSEQ multiplex PCR, and TCRdb kept only the in-frame ones, dropping some. D and trimming come from the DNA, and the V and J calls and clone size come from that table. The sample carries a few hundred thousand clones, approximately 65% recorded once. Looked up from germline, CDR1 is LNHDA and CDR2 is SQIVND (reference sequence). This CDR3 has 12 residues. Trimming took 8 bases from V and 4 from J, leaving 11 bases between them.

The chain couples TRBV19 to TRBJ1-2, with D possibly TRBD1 on 6 matching bases. This receptor was identified in a man aged 25-45 years in good health. The source material was memory CD4+ T cells sorted from blood. Noted subset: CD45RA-negative fraction. DNA of the CDR3: TGTGCCAGTTGGGGGCTTGTCTATGGCTACACCTTC. Translation: CASWGLVYGYTF.